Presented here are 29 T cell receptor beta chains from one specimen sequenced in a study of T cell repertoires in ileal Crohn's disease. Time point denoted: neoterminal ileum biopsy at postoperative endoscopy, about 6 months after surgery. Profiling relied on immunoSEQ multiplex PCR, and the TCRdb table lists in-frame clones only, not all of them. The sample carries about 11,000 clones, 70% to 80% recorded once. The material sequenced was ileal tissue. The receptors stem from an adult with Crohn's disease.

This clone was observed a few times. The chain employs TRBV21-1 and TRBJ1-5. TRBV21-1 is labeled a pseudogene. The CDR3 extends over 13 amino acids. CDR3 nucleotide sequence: TGTGCCAGCAGCCACCCACGGGAACAGCCCCAGCATTTT. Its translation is CASSHPREQPQHF.

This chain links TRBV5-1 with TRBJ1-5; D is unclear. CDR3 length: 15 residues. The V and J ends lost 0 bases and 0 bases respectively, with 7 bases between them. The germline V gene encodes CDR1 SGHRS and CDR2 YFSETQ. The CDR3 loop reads CASSLDSYSNQPQHF. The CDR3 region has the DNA TGCGCCAGCAGCTTGGACAGCTATAGCAATCAGCCCCAGCATTTT. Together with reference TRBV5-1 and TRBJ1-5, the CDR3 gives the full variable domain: KAGVTQTPRYLIKTRGQQVTLSCSPISGHRSVSWYQQTPGQGLQFLFEYFSETQRNKGNFPGRFSGRQFSNSRSEMNVSTLELGDSALYLCASSLDSYSNQPQHFGDGTRLSIL.

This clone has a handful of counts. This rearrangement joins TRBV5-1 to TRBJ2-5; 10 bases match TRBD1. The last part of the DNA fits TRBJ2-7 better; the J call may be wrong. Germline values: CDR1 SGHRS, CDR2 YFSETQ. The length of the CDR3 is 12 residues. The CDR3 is CASGQGGYEQYF. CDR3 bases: TGCGCCAGCGGACAGGGGGGATACGAGCAGTACTTC.

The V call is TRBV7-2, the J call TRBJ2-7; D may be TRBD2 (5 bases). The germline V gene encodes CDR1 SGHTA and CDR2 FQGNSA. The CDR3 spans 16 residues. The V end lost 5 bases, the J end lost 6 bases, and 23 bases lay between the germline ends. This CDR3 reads CASSLNSDPSPREQYF. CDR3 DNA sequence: TGTGCCAGCAGCCTCAATAGCGACCCTAGCCCGCGCGAGCAGTACTTC.

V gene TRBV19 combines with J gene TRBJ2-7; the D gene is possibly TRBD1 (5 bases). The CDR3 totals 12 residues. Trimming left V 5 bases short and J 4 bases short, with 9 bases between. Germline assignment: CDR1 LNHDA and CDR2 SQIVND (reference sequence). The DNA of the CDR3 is TGTGCCAGTAGTTTAAAGGGGTACGAGCAGTACTTC. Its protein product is CASSLKGYEQYF.

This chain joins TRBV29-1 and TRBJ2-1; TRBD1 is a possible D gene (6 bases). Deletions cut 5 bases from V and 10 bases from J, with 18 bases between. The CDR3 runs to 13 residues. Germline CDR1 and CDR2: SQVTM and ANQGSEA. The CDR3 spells CSVTGTQRAEQFF. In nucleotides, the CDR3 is TGCAGCGTTACAGGGACACAGAGAGCCGAGCAGTTCTTC.

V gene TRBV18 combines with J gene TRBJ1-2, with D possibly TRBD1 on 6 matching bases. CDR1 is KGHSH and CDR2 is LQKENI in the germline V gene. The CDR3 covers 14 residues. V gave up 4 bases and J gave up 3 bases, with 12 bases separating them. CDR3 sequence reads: CASSRQGTHYGYTF. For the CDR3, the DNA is TGTGCCAGCTCACGGCAGGGGACCCACTATGGCTACACCTTC.

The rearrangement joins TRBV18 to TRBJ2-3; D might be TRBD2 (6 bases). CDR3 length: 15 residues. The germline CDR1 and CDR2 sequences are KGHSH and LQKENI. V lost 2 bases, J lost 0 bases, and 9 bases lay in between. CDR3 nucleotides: TGTGCCAGCTCACCATTGGGACTTAGCACAGATACGCAGTATTTT. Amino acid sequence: CASSPLGLSTDTQYF.

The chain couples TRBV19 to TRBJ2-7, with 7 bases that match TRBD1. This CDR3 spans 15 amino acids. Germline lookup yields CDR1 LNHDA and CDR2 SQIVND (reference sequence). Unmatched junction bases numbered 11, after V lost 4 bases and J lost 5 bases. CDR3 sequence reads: CASSTRQGIIHEQYF. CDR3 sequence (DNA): TGTGCCAGTAGTACACGACAGGGAATTATCCACGAGCAGTACTTC.

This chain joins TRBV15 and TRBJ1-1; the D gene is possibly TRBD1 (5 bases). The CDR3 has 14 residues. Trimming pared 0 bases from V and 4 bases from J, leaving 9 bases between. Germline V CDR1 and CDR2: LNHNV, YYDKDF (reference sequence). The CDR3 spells CATSRDLGGTEAFF. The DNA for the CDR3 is TGTGCCACCAGCAGAGATCTGGGGGGCACTGAAGCTTTCTTT.

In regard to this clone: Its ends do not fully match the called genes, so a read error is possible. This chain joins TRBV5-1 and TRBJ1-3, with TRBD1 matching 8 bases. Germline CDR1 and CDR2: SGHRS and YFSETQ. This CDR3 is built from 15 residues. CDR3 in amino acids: CASSDAGGTGNTIYF. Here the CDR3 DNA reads TGCGCCAGCAGCGATGCAGGGGGCACTGGGAACACCATATATTTT. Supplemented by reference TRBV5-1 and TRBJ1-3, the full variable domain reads KAGVTQTPRYLIKTRGQQVTLSCSPISGHRSVSWYQQTPGQGLQFLFEYFSETQRNKGNFPGRFSGRQFSNSRSEMNVSTLELGDSALYLCASSDAGGTGNTIYFGEGSWLTVV.

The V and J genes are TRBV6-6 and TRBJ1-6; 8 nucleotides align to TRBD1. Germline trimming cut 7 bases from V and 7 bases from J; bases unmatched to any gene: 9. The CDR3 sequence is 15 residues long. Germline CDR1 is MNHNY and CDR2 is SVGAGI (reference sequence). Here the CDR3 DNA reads TGTGCCAGCAATTTACAGGGGGTCGAGAATTCACCCCTCCACTTT. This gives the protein CASNLQGVENSPLHF.

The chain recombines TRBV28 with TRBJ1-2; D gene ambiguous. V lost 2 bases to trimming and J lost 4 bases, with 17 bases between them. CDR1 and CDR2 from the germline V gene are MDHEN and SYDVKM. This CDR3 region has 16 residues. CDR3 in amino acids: CASSLAGPVRIYGYTF. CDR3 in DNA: TGTGCCAGCAGTTTAGCTGGGCCAGTTAGAATCTATGGCTACACCTTC.

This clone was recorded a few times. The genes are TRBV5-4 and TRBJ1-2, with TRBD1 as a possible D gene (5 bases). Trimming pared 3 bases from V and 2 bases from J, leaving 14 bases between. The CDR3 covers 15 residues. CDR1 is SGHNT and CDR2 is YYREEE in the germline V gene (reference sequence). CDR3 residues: CASSSPGGGNYGYTF. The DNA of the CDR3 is TGTGCCAGCAGCTCGCCGGGGGGTGGGAACTATGGCTACACCTTC. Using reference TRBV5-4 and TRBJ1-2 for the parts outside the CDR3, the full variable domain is ETGVTQSPTHLIKTRGQQVTLRCSSQSGHNTVSWYQQALGQGPQFIFQYYREEENGRGNFPPRFSGLQFPNYSSELNVNALELDDSALYLCASSSPGGGNYGYTFGSGTRLTVV.

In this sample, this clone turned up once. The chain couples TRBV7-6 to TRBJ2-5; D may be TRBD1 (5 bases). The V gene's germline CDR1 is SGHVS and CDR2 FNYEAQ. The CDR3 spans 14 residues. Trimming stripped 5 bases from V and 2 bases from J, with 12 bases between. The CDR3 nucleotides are TGTGCCAGCAGCCCGGCAGGGCCGCAAGAGACCCAGTACTTC. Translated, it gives CASSPAGPQETQYF.

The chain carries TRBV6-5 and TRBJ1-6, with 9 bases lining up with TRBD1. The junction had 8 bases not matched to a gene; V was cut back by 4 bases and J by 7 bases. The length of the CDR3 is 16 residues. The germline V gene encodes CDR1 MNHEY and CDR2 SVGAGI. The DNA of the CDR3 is TGTGCCAGCAGTTCTACCGGGACAGGGCGGAATTCACCCCTCCACTTT. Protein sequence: CASSSTGTGRNSPLHF.

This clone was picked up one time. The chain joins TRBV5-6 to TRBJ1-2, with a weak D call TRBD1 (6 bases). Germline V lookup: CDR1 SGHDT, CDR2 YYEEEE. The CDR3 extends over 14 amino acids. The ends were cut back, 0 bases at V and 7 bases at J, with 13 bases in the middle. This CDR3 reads CASSLVAGASGYTF. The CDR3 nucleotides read TGTGCCAGCAGCTTGGTCGCAGGGGCCTCTGGCTACACCTTC.

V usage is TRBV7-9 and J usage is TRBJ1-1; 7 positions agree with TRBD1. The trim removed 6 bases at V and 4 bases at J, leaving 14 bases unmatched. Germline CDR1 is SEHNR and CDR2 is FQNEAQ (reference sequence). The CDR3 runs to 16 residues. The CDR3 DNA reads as TGTGCCAGCAGTTTCGGACAGGTCCGTTTGGGCACTGAAGCTTTCTTT. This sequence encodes CASSFGQVRLGTEAFF.

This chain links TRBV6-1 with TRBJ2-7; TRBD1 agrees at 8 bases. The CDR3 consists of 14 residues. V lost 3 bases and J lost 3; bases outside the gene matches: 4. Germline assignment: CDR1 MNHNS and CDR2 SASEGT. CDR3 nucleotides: TGTGCCAGCAGTGAGGGACAGGAATTCTACGAGCAGTACTTC. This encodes CASSEGQEFYEQYF.

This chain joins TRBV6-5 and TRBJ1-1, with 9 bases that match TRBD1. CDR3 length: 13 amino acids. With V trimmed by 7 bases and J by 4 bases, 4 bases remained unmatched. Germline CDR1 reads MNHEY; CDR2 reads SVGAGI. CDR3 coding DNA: TGTGCCAGCACACAGGGGGCGGGCACTGAAGCTTTCTTT. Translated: CASTQGAGTEAFF.

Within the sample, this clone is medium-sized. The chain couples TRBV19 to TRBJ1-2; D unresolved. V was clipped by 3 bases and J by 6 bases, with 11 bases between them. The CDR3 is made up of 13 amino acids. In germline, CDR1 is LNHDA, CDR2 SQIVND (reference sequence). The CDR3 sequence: CASSMVEGDGYTF. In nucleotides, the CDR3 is TGTGCCAGTAGTATGGTCGAGGGAGATGGCTACACCTTC.

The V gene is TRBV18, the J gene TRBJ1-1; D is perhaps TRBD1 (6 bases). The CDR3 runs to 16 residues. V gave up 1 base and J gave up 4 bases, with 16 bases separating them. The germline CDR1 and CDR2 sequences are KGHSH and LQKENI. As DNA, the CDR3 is TGTGCCAGCTCACCACGGCTGCCAGGGGTCGGCACTGAAGCTTTCTTT. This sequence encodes CASSPRLPGVGTEAFF.

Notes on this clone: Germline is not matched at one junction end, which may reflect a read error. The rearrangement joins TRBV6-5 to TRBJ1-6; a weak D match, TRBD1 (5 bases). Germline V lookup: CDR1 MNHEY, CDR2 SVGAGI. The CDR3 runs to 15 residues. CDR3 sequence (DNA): TGTGCCAGCAGTTACGGGGGAGGGGATAACTCACCCCTCCACTTT. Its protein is CASSYGGGDNSPLHF.

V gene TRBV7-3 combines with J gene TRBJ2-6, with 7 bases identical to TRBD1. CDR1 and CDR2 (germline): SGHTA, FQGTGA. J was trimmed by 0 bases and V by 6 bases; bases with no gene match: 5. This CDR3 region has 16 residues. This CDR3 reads CASRLTGTSGANVLTF. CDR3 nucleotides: TGTGCCAGCAGGTTGACAGGGACCTCTGGGGCCAACGTCCTGACTTTC.

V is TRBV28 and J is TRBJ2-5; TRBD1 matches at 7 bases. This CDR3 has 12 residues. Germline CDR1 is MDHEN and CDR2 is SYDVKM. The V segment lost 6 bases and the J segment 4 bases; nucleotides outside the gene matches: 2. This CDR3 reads CASSRQGETQYF. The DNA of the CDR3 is TGTGCCAGCAGCCGACAGGGAGAGACCCAGTACTTC.

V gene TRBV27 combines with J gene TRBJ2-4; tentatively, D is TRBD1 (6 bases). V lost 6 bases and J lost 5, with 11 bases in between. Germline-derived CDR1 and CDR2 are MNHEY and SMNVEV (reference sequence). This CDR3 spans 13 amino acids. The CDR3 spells CASSRTEQNIQYF. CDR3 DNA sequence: TGTGCCAGCAGCAGGACAGAGCAAAACATTCAGTACTTC.

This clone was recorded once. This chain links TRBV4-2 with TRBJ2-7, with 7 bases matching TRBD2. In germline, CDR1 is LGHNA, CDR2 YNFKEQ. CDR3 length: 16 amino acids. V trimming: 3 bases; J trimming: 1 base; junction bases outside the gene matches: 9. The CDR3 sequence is CASSQESSGLSYEQYF. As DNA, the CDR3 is TGTGCCAGCAGCCAGGAATCTAGCGGCCTTTCCTACGAGCAGTACTTC.

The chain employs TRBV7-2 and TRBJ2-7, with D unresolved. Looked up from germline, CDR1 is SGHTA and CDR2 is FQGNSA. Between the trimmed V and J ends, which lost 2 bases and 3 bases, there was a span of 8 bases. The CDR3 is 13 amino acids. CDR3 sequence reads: CASSLLEDYEQYF. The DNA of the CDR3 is TGTGCCAGCAGCTTACTCGAGGACTACGAGCAGTACTTC.

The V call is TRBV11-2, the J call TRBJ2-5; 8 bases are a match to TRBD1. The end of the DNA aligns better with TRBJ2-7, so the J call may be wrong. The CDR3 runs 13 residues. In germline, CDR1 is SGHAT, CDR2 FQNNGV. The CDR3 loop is CASRQGVAYEQYF. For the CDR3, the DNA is TGTGCCAGCAGACAGGGGGTTGCCTACGAGCAGTACTTC.